Shown below are 30 T cell receptor beta chains from a single sample sequenced in a study of T cell responses to AZD1222 COVID-19 vaccine. Clones were read by immunoSEQ multiplex PCR, and TCRdb kept only the in-frame ones, dropping some. In the table there are more than 150,000 clones, around nine tenths of which are singletons. The sample was peripheral blood, taken 28 days after the second AZD1222 dose. These receptors all come from an adult who received the AZD1222 COVID-19 vaccine.

This clone was found a few times. J is TRBJ2-5 and V is TRBV25-1; 12 positions agree with TRBD2. The CDR3 is 15 residues long. V was clipped by 3 bases and J by 4 bases; unmatched bases: 3. Germline V lookup: CDR1 MGHDK, CDR2 SYGVNS. The CDR3 is CASSDPGLAGETQYF. The CDR3 region has the DNA TGTGCCAGCAGTGACCCGGGACTAGCGGGAGAGACCCAGTACTTC.

V is TRBV12-3 or TRBV12-4 and J is TRBJ1-5, with no clear D. Trimming took off 6 bases at V and 4 bases at J, with 7 bases between the two ends. The CDR3 is made up of 12 amino acids. The CDR3 nucleotides are TGTGCCAGCAGGTCCGATAATCAGCCCCAGCATTTT. Amino acids: CASRSDNQPQHF.

The V and J genes are TRBV6-6 and TRBJ2-3, with 8 positions matching TRBD1. J was trimmed by 1 base and V by 9 bases; bases with no gene match: 6. Germline assignment: CDR1 MNHNY and CDR2 SVGAGI (reference sequence). This CDR3 contains 14 residues. The CDR3 DNA follows: TGTGCCAGTACACCGGGACAGGGCACAGATACGCAGTATTTT. This gives the protein CASTPGQGTDTQYF.

The J gene is TRBJ2-7, the V gene TRBV6-1; tentatively, D is TRBD2 (5 bases). The CDR3 loop spans 14 amino acids. Trimming stripped 5 bases from V and 0 bases from J, with 11 bases between. Germline V CDR1 and CDR2: MNHNS, SASEGT. The CDR3 region is CASSSTRSSYEQYF. CDR3 bases: TGTGCCAGCAGTTCCACTAGGAGCTCCTACGAGCAGTACTTC.

The rearrangement links TRBV2 to TRBJ2-7; TRBD1 agrees at 10 bases. Trimming cost V 2 bases and J 1 base; bases outside gene matches: 5. The CDR3 sequence is 16 residues long. The V gene's germline CDR1 is SNHLY and CDR2 FYNNEI. Here the CDR3 reads CASSELGTGVSYEQYF. The CDR3 DNA is TGTGCCAGCAGTGAATTAGGGACAGGGGTATCCTACGAGCAGTACTTC.

The chain uses TRBV12-2 and TRBJ1-5. TRBV12-2 is given as a pseudogene. CDR3 length: 15 residues. This chain's CDR3 is CASRLSGDDNQPQHF. The CDR3 DNA follows: TGTGCAAGTCGCTTATCGGGGGACGACAATCAGCCCCAGCATTTT.

The chain recombines TRBV28 with TRBJ2-5; perhaps TRBD2 as D (6 bases). V gave up 3 bases and J gave up 4 bases, with 12 bases separating them. Germline CDR1 MDHEN, CDR2 SYDVKM. CDR3 size: 14 residues. CDR3: CASSFLSGRETQYF. The CDR3 DNA sequence: TGTGCCAGCAGTTTCCTTAGCGGACGAGAGACCCAGTACTTC.

This clone came up once. This chain uses TRBV13 with TRBJ1-6; maybe TRBD1 (5 bases). Germline loops: CDR1 PRHDT, CDR2 FYEKMQ (reference sequence). There are 14 residues in the CDR3. V lost 0 bases and J lost 9, with 9 bases in between. The CDR3 coding sequence is TGTGCCAGCAGCTTAGGGGGGGGGACTTCACCCCTCCACTTT. Protein: CASSLGGGTSPLHF.

This chain links TRBV11-2 with TRBJ1-1; a weak D match, TRBD1 (5 bases). This CDR3 has 15 amino acids. Trimming stripped 0 bases from V and 1 base from J, with 9 bases between. Germline assignment: CDR1 SGHAT and CDR2 FQNNGV. CDR3 sequence: CASSLEGVTNTEAFF. The CDR3 DNA is TGTGCCAGCAGCTTAGAAGGGGTGACGAACACTGAAGCTTTCTTT.

The chain couples TRBV7-8 to TRBJ1-1, with D maybe TRBD1 (5 bases). Germline V gene data show CDR1 as SGHVS and CDR2 as FQNEAQ. The CDR3 consists of 15 residues. V lost 2 bases to trimming and J lost 3 bases, with 13 bases between them. In DNA form, the CDR3 reads TGTGCCAGCAGCTTAAGGACAACCGCGGACACTGAAGCTTTCTTT. It encodes CASSLRTTADTEAFF.

This sequence joins TRBV5-1 and TRBJ2-1; TRBD2 matches 12 bases. Per germline, CDR1 SGHRS and CDR2 YFSETQ. The V gene end was trimmed by 4 bases and the J gene end by 0 bases; junction bases not matched to a gene: 5. This CDR3 is 17 amino acids long. CDR3 sequence reads: CASSQGLAGHSYNEQFF. The CDR3 DNA sequence: TGCGCCAGCAGCCAGGGACTAGCGGGCCACTCCTACAATGAGCAGTTCTTC.

The chain employs TRBV11-3 and TRBJ2-1; 7 nucleotides match TRBD1. Germline lookup yields CDR1 SGHNT and CDR2 YENEEA. J was trimmed by 8 bases and V by 4 bases; bases with no gene match: 5. CDR3 size: 13 residues. The DNA of the CDR3 is TGTGCCAGCAGCTCAAACCAGGGGGATGAGCAGTTCTTC. It encodes CASSSNQGDEQFF.

This clone appeared once. The chain joins TRBV5-6 to TRBJ1-1, with D unresolved. V shed 3 bases and J shed 12 bases, with 15 bases lying between them. CDR3 length: 12 residues. Germline V gives CDR1 SGHDT, CDR2 YYEEEE. The CDR3 nucleotides are TGTGCCAGCAGCTCCAAAAACAGAATCCCTTTCTTT. Amino acids: CASSSKNRIPFF.

CDR3 sequence: CASSPGYGGTEAFF. The CDR3 DNA reads TGTGCCAGCAGCCCAGGGTATGGAGGGACTGAAGCTTTCTTT. The rearrangement joins TRBV6-5 to TRBJ1-1; tentative D call: TRBD1 (5 bases). V was clipped by 6 bases and J by 5 bases, with 16 bases between them. Germline lookup yields CDR1 MNHEY and CDR2 SVGAGI. The CDR3 is 14 amino acids.

The chain couples TRBV19 to TRBJ1-4, with 8 bases matching TRBD1. The CDR3 consists of 13 residues. V lost 7 bases to trimming and J lost 8 bases; unmatched junction nucleotides: 6. In germline, CDR1 is LNHDA, CDR2 SQIVND (reference sequence). CDR3 bases: TGTGCCAGTAAAGGACAGGGCGGGGAAAAACTGTTTTTT. Translated: CASKGQGGEKLFF. Full variable domain (rest looked up from reference TRBV19 and TRBJ1-4): DGGITQSPKYLFRKEGQNVTLSCEQNLNHDAMYWYRQDPGQGLRLIYYSQIVNDFQKGDIAEGYSVSREKKESFPLTVTSAQKNPTAFYLCASKGQGGEKLFFGSGTQLSVL.

V usage is TRBV7-9 and J usage is TRBJ1-2; D uncertain. Germline V lookup: CDR1 SEHNR, CDR2 FQNEAQ (reference sequence). This CDR3 comprises 12 residues. V shed 3 bases and J shed 1 base, with 3 bases lying between them. This CDR3 is CASSFNNYGYTF. The CDR3 DNA is TGTGCCAGCAGCTTCAATAACTATGGCTACACCTTC.

This clone was counted a single time. The V gene is TRBV28, the J gene TRBJ2-1, with 7 bases identical to TRBD2. The V gene's germline CDR1 is MDHEN and CDR2 SYDVKM. The CDR3 spans 17 residues. V gave up 6 bases and J gave up 4 bases; unmatched junction bases: 15. For the CDR3, the DNA is TGTGCCAGCAGCTCCCGTCGCGGGTTAGCGGGTTACAATGAGCAGTTCTTC. Translated, it gives CASSSRRGLAGYNEQFF.

This clone was recorded only once. The rearrangement joins TRBV3-1 (or the pseudogene TRBV3-2) to TRBJ1-4, with TRBD1 identical over 7 bases. Per the germline V gene, CDR1 is LGHDT and CDR2 is YNNKEL (reference sequence). V was clipped by 7 bases and J by 7 bases; unmatched bases: 9. The CDR3 consists of 14 residues. This chain's CDR3 is CASTKKGAGEKLFF. The CDR3 DNA follows: TGTGCCAGCACCAAAAAGGGGGCCGGTGAAAAACTGTTTTTT.

This chain joins TRBV5-4 and TRBJ2-1; D gene ambiguous. The CDR3 covers 16 residues. Germline V lookup: CDR1 SGHNT, CDR2 YYREEE (reference sequence). Deletions cut 4 bases from V and 5 bases from J, with 19 bases between. CDR3 coding DNA: TGTGCCAGCAGCCGTCCCGGGCTAGAGCTCGACAATGAGCAGTTCTTC. The encoded protein is CASSRPGLELDNEQFF. Looking up the rest from reference TRBV5-4 and TRBJ2-1 gives the full variable domain: ETGVTQSPTHLIKTRGQQVTLRCSSQSGHNTVSWYQQALGQGPQFIFQYYREEENGRGNFPPRFSGLQFPNYSSELNVNALELDDSALYLCASSRPGLELDNEQFFGPGTRLTVL.

The count of this clone is one. The chain joins TRBV11-1 to TRBJ2-1; D possibly corresponds to TRBD2 (5 bases). The length of the CDR3 is 16 residues. CDR1 and CDR2 from the germline V gene are SGHAT and FQDESV (reference sequence). V dropped 1 base and J dropped 4 bases, with 14 bases sitting between them. DNA of the CDR3: TGTGCCAGCAGCTTAGAAGTGGGAGCGTGGTACAATGAGCAGTTCTTC. It yields the protein CASSLEVGAWYNEQFF. Filled out from reference TRBV11-1 and TRBJ2-1, the complete variable domain reads EAEVAQSPRYKITEKSQAVAFWCDPISGHATLYWYRQILGQGPELLVQFQDESVVDDSQLPKDRFSAERLKGVDSTLKIQPAELGDSAMYLCASSLEVGAWYNEQFFGPGTRLTVL.

J is TRBJ2-3 and V is TRBV6-2 or TRBV6-3; 9 nucleotides agree with TRBD2. This CDR3 has 16 amino acids. Trimming removed 5 bases from V and 8 bases from J; junction bases left unmatched: 14. Germline V lookup: CDR1 MNHEY, CDR2 SVGEGT. The CDR3 DNA follows: TGTGCCAGCAGTCCGCTAGCGGGGCCCCCTCCTGGTACGCAGTATTTT. Translated, it gives CASSPLAGPPPGTQYF.

The chain employs TRBV4-1 and TRBJ2-6; no clear D gene. There are 15 residues in the CDR3. CDR1 is MGHRA and CDR2 is YSYEKL in the germline V gene. Trimming cost V 1 base and J 1 base, with 5 bases left between them. The CDR3 loop is CASSQGPSGANVLTF. For the CDR3, the DNA is TGCGCCAGCAGCCAAGGGCCTTCTGGGGCCAACGTCCTGACTTTC.

This chain joins TRBV6-5 and TRBJ2-3; 9 bases map to TRBD1. Germline-derived CDR1 and CDR2 are MNHEY and SVGAGI. J gave up 4 bases and V 7 bases, and 9 bases lay outside the gene matches. The CDR3 runs to 15 residues. The CDR3 nucleotides read TGTGCCAGCATCCTTTCGGGACAGGGTCCAGATACGCAGTATTTT. Translation gives CASILSGQGPDTQYF.

V and J are TRBV19 and TRBJ2-3, with 9 bases lining up with TRBD2. Losses at the gene ends were 3 bases for V and 0 bases for J; bases not matched to a gene: 1. This CDR3 contains 15 residues. Germline loops: CDR1 LNHDA, CDR2 SQIVND (reference sequence). The CDR3 nucleotides read TGTGCCAGTAGTATTAGCGGGGGAAGCACAGATACGCAGTATTTT. Amino acid sequence: CASSISGGSTDTQYF.

The chain links TRBV25-1 to TRBJ1-1; 9 bases align to TRBD1. V dropped 3 bases and J dropped 3; count of bases not matched to a gene: 11. The CDR3 has 17 residues. Germline V gene sequence: CDR1 MGHDK, CDR2 SYGVNS. The CDR3 sequence: CASSDPHGTGLDTEAFF. The CDR3 nucleotides read TGTGCCAGCAGTGATCCCCACGGGACAGGGTTGGACACTGAAGCTTTCTTT. The full variable domain, completed using reference TRBV25-1 and TRBJ1-1, is EADIYQTPRYLVIGTGKKITLECSQTMGHDKMYWYQQDPGMELHLIHYSYGVNSTEKGDLSSESTVSRIRTEHFPLTLESARPSHTSQYLCASSDPHGTGLDTEAFFGQGTRLTVV.

This chain connects TRBV2 to TRBJ2-1; D is possibly TRBD1 (7 bases). Trimming left V 7 bases short and J 2 bases short, with 15 bases between. CDR3 length equals 15 residues. In germline, CDR1 is SNHLY, CDR2 FYNNEI. The CDR3 sequence: CASTQEGATYNEQFF. DNA for the CDR3: TGTGCCAGCACCCAGGAGGGGGCCACCTACAATGAGCAGTTCTTC.

The V gene is TRBV6-2 or TRBV6-3, the J gene TRBJ1-3; no definite D call. The V end lost 1 base, the J end lost 1 base, and 20 bases lay between the germline ends. The CDR3 has 19 residues. Germline values: CDR1 MNHEY, CDR2 SVGEGT. The CDR3 DNA is TGTGCCAGCAGTTACTTTTTAATGTTCAGGAAGAAGTCTGGAAACACCATATATTTT. It yields the protein CASSYFLMFRKKSGNTIYF.

The rearrangement links TRBV5-4 to TRBJ2-1; D is possibly TRBD1 or TRBD2 (5 bases each). Germline V gene lookup returns CDR1 SGHNT and CDR2 YYREEE (reference sequence). This CDR3 is 16 amino acids long. V was trimmed by 4 bases and J by 3 bases, leaving 17 bases between them. The CDR3 protein is CASSEMGVALYNEQFF. CDR3 sequence (DNA): TGTGCCAGCAGCGAAATGGGGGTGGCCCTCTACAATGAGCAGTTCTTC.

This sequence joins TRBV27 and TRBJ2-1, with a possible D match to TRBD2 (5 bases). This CDR3 spans 15 amino acids. Per the germline V gene, CDR1 is MNHEY and CDR2 is SMNVEV (reference sequence). Trimming took off 0 bases at V and 1 base at J, with 7 bases between the two ends. CDR3 sequence (DNA): TGTGCCAGCAGTTTATCAAGGGAGTCCTACAATGAGCAGTTCTTC. Its protein product is CASSLSRESYNEQFF.

The gene calls are TRBV10-1 and TRBJ2-7, with no clear D. V lost 5 bases, J lost 1 base, and 12 bases lay in between. The CDR3 runs to 14 residues. The V gene's germline CDR1 is WNHNN and CDR2 SYGVQD (reference sequence). CDR3 DNA: TGCGCCAGCAGTCCCCTAGGGCCGTCCTACGAGCAGTACTTC. Amino acid sequence: CASSPLGPSYEQYF.